These T cell receptor beta chains were read from a single sample in a study of T cell responses to AZD1222 COVID-19 vaccine. Generated by immunoSEQ multiplex PCR, the TCRdb table keeps only in-frame clones and is missing some. This table holds some 120,000 clones, just over 85% found once. The specimen was peripheral blood, collected on day 0 of AZD1222 vaccination. These receptors originate from an adult in good health. Both conserved end residues are part of each CDR3. Fields, in order: J gene, V gene, D gene, clone size, CDR3 protein, CDR3 DNA. The D gene is left open where the match is weak. A row's size may be missing; if present it is once, few, many or a size class.

TRBJ1-4,TRBV6-6,TRBD1,-,CASSLIPGQDELFF,TGTGCCAGCAGCCTTATCCCGGGACAGGACGAACTGTTTTTT
TRBJ1-4,TRBV5-4,-,-,CASSRDGGKLFF,TGTGCCAGCAGCCGCGACGGAGGAAAACTGTTTTTT
TRBJ1-1,TRBV10-3,-,once,CAISEGDTEAFF,TGTGCCATCAGTGAGGGGGACACTGAAGCTTTCTTT
TRBJ1-1,TRBV28,TRBD1,-,CASSYPDRGENTEAFF,TGTGCCAGCAGTTACCCGGACAGGGGGGAGAACACTGAAGCTTTCTTT
TRBJ1-6,TRBV2,-,-,CASRQLQGSYNSPLHF,TGTGCCAGCAGGCAACTACAGGGTTCCTATAATTCACCCCTCCACTTT
TRBJ1-2,TRBV29-1,-,once,CSVEVKADGYTF,TGCAGCGTTGAAGTCAAAGCGGATGGCTACACCTTC
TRBJ2-3,TRBV10-3,-,-,CAISEYDTQYF,TGTGCCATCAGTGAGTACGATACGCAGTATTTT
TRBJ2-5,TRBV19,-,-,CASSDFGPPQETQYF,TGTGCCAGTAGTGACTTTGGCCCACCACAAGAGACCCAGTACTTC
TRBJ2-1,TRBV6-5,TRBD2,-,CASGLGREAYNEQFF,TGTGCCAGCGGACTCGGGAGGGAGGCCTACAATGAGCAGTTCTTC
TRBJ2-7,TRBV2,-,-,CASSLATLYEQYF,TGTGCCAGCAGTCTAGCGACCCTCTACGAGCAGTACTTC
TRBJ2-5,TRBV18,TRBD2,-,CASSPLISSGDQETQYF,TGTGCCAGCTCACCACTTATTTCCAGCGGGGACCAAGAGACCCAGTACTTC
TRBJ2-1,TRBV9,-,once,CASSVVQTSYNEQFF,TGTGCCAGCAGCGTAGTTCAGACCTCCTACAATGAGCAGTTCTTC
TRBJ1-5,TRBV4-2,TRBD1,-,CASSQVGTGGAGQPQHF,TGTGCCAGCAGCCAAGTTGGGACAGGGGGCGCCGGTCAGCCCCAGCATTTT
TRBJ1-2,TRBV30,TRBD1,few,CAWGRDRASLYGYTF,TGTGCCTGGGGCCGGGACAGGGCCTCCCTCTATGGCTACACCTTC
TRBJ2-2,TRBV7-6,TRBD2,few,CASSPGLAGNTGELFF,TGTGCCAGCAGCCCGGGACTAGCGGGAAACACCGGGGAGCTGTTTTTT
TRBJ1-1,TRBV5-5,-,-,CASSDGRTTEAFF,TGTGCCAGCAGCGACGGGAGAACCACTGAAGCTTTCTTT
TRBJ1-2,TRBV4-1,-,-,CASSRVGVGYTF,TGCGCCAGCAGCCGAGTCGGGGTCGGCTACACCTTC
TRBJ1-1,TRBV7-9,-,few,CASSSEGTGNTEAFF,TGTGCCAGCAGCTCTGAGGGTACGGGCAACACTGAAGCTTTCTTT
TRBJ2-7,TRBV6-5,-,-,CASSTGLGGEQYF,TGTGCCAGCAGCACCGGTCTAGGAGGCGAGCAGTACTTC
TRBJ1-5,TRBV4-2,-,-,CASSQDPTPDQPQHF,TGTGCCAGCAGCCAAGATCCAACACCAGATCAGCCCCAGCATTTT
TRBJ2-7,TRBV15,TRBD2,-,CATSRRAAGASYEQYF,TGTGCCACCAGCAGGCGGGCAGCGGGAGCGTCCTACGAGCAGTACTTC
TRBJ2-3,TRBV5-1,TRBD2,-,CASSLGLAGADRQYF,TGCGCCAGCAGCTTGGGACTAGCGGGGGCTGATAGGCAGTATTTT
TRBJ1-3,TRBV4-1,-,-,CASSQFPGSGNTIYF,TGCGCCAGCAGCCAGTTTCCAGGGTCAGGAAACACCATATATTTT
TRBJ2-5,TRBV30,-,-,CAWSRELGVETQYF,TGTGCCTGGAGTAGGGAGTTAGGGGTAGAGACCCAGTACTTC
TRBJ1-6,TRBV18,-,-,CASSPRGISSSPLHF,TGTGCCAGCTCACCCAGGGGTATCTCGTCTTCACCCCTCCACTTT
TRBJ2-1,TRBV7-9,TRBD1,-,CASSSPGQGAHEQFF,TGTGCCAGCAGCTCCCCGGGACAGGGTGCACATGAGCAGTTCTTC
TRBJ1-5,TRBV19,-,-,CASSIGRGYSNQPQHF,TGTGCCAGTAGTATCGGGAGGGGGTATAGCAATCAGCCCCAGCATTTT
TRBJ1-6,TRBV4-1,TRBD1,-,CASSQFDRENSPLHF,TGCGCCAGCAGCCAATTCGACAGGGAAAATTCACCCCTCCACTTT
TRBJ2-7,TRBV3-1/TRBV3-2,-,-,CASSQTAEQYF,TGTGCCAGCAGCCAAACCGCCGAGCAGTACTTC
TRBJ1-1,TRBV18,-,-,CASSPGGGDTEAFF,TGTGCCAGCTCACCCGGGGGAGGCGACACTGAAGCTTTCTTT
TRBJ1-5,TRBV28,TRBD1,once,CASSMGQTSNQPQHF,TGTGCCAGCAGTATGGGACAGACTAGCAATCAGCCCCAGCATTTT
TRBJ2-7,TRBV9,TRBD1,-,CASSNPGTEAYEQYF,TGTGCCAGCAGCAACCCCGGGACAGAAGCCTACGAGCAGTACTTC
TRBJ1-2,TRBV7-9,TRBD1,-,CASSLHRDRTYYGYTF,TGTGCCAGCAGCCTTCACCGGGACAGAACCTACTATGGCTACACCTTC
TRBJ2-5,TRBV27,TRBD1,-,CASSPGQGVPQETQYF,TGTGCCAGCAGCCCGGGACAGGGGGTCCCTCAAGAGACCCAGTACTTC
TRBJ1-6,TRBV20-1,-,-,CSGWGDSPLHF,TGCAGTGGGTGGGGGGATTCACCCCTCCACTTT
TRBJ2-1,TRBV4-3,-,-,CASSQARDRISEEQFF,TGCGCCAGCAGCCAGGCCCGGGACCGAATCTCAGAGGAGCAGTTCTTC
TRBJ2-1,TRBV19,TRBD2,-,CASSTGLAGDNEQFF,TGTGCCAGTAGTACGGGACTAGCGGGAGACAATGAGCAGTTCTTC
TRBJ2-1,TRBV11-2,TRBD2,-,CASQREANEQFF,TGTGCCAGCCAGCGGGAGGCGAATGAGCAGTTCTTC
TRBJ1-2,TRBV7-9,-,-,CASSYSYGYTF,TGTGCCAGCAGCTACAGCTATGGCTACACCTTC
TRBJ1-5,TRBV5-4,TRBD1,-,CASSSGRDRGTYPQHF,TGTGCCAGCAGCTCCGGGCGGGACAGGGGTACTTATCCCCAGCATTTT